The 3 T cell receptor beta chains below all came from one sample that was sequenced in a study of cytomegalovirus exposure and HLA in healthy donors. Primers: 60 Vbeta forward and 13 Jbeta reverse. Using immunoSEQ multiplex PCR, the repertoire was profiled, and TCRdb retains in-frame clones only, with some absent. The sample consists of under 200,000 clones, more than 70% of them appearing once. The sequenced material came from PBMCs. All receptors derive from a man in his forties in good health and CMV-seropositive.

The gene calls are TRBV5-1 and TRBJ2-7, with a possible D match to TRBD1 (5 bases). The V end was cut by 4 bases, the J end by 2 bases, with 16 bases between. Germline loops: CDR1 SGHRS, CDR2 YFSETQ. This CDR3 region has 15 residues. Here the CDR3 reads CASSPLGHQTYEQYF. The CDR3 DNA sequence: TGCGCCAGCAGCCCCCTGGGGCACCAGACCTACGAGCAGTACTTC.

This clone was observed once. The J gene is TRBJ1-3, the V gene TRBV9; tentative D call: TRBD1 (5 bases). V was shortened by 4 bases and J by 2 bases, with 10 bases between the two germline ends. The CDR3 totals 14 residues. Germline CDR1 reads SGDLS; CDR2 reads YYNGEE. The CDR3 protein is CASSPAGAGNTIYF. DNA of the CDR3: TGTGCCAGCAGCCCAGCGGGGGCTGGAAACACCATATATTTT.

The chain uses TRBV6-6 and TRBJ1-2; 8 bases match TRBD1. The CDR3 consists of 15 residues. Trimming removed 8 bases from V and 5 bases from J; junction bases left unmatched: 13. Germline CDR1 MNHNY, CDR2 SVGAGI (reference sequence). The CDR3, as DNA: TGTGCCAGCCGGAGATTCGCCGGGACAGGATATGGCTACACCTTC. It codes for CASRRFAGTGYGYTF.